The 27 T cell receptor beta chains reported below all come from one sample, sequenced in a study of blood T cell repertoires in COVID-19. TCRdb keeps only in-frame clones here, not all; method: immunoSEQ multiplex PCR. The table lists under 300,000 clones, 82% of them singletons. Sequenced material: peripheral blood. Every receptor here comes from a woman aged 60-70 years with active or convalescent COVID-19.

The chain combines TRBV2 with TRBJ1-1; possibly TRBD1 for D (5 bases). V was pared by 5 bases and J by 1 base, with 14 bases between. Germline CDR1 and CDR2: SNHLY and FYNNEI. The CDR3 is 15 amino acids. CDR3 in DNA: TGTGCCAGCAGTCGTCATGACAGTAGGAACACTGAAGCTTTCTTT. Translation: CASSRHDSRNTEAFF.

The rearrangement links TRBV20-1 to TRBJ2-6, with 10 positions matching TRBD1. The V segment lost 3 bases and the J segment 0 bases; nucleotides outside the gene matches: 8. This CDR3 has 18 amino acids. CDR1 is DFQATT and CDR2 is SNEGSKA in the germline V gene (reference sequence). The CDR3 reads CSASIGTGADSGANVLTF. The DNA for the CDR3 is TGCAGTGCTAGTATTGGGACAGGGGCTGACTCTGGGGCCAACGTCCTGACTTTC.

The chain links TRBV5-1 to TRBJ1-2, with D hard to call. The V gene's germline CDR1 is SGHRS and CDR2 YFSETQ. Trimming took off 3 bases at V and 0 bases at J, with 12 bases between the two ends. This CDR3 spans 15 amino acids. The CDR3 spells CASSSYYISNYGYTF. CDR3 nucleotides: TGCGCCAGCAGCTCGTACTACATTTCTAACTATGGCTACACCTTC.

J is TRBJ1-6 and V is TRBV18; 9 nucleotides line up with TRBD1. Unmatched junction bases numbered 6, after V lost 3 bases and J lost 9 bases. Germline values: CDR1 KGHSH, CDR2 LQKENI. CDR3 size: 15 residues. The CDR3 spells CASSPQTGGTSPLHF. The CDR3 DNA reads as TGTGCCAGCTCACCCCAGACAGGGGGGACTTCACCCCTCCACTTT.

The rearrangement uses TRBV27 and TRBJ2-2, with 7 bases fitting TRBD1. In germline, CDR1 is MNHEY, CDR2 SMNVEV (reference sequence). CDR3 length: 16 amino acids. V gave up 1 base and J gave up 0 bases; unmatched junction bases: 2. CDR3 DNA: TGTGCCAGCAGTTTATGGGGGACAGCGAACACCGGGGAGCTGTTTTTT. Translating it yields CASSLWGTANTGELFF.

The chain couples TRBV10-2 to TRBJ2-5, with TRBD2 matching over 10 bases. This CDR3 spans 15 amino acids. Trimming removed 6 bases from V and 3 bases from J; junction bases left unmatched: 7. Germline V gene sequence: CDR1 WSHSY, CDR2 SAAADI. The CDR3 DNA is TGCGCCAGCAGCTCTAGCGGGGGTGGTGAAGAGACCCAGTACTTC. Translation gives CASSSSGGGEETQYF.

The J gene is TRBJ2-5, the V gene TRBV5-1, with TRBD2 matching 11 bases. Germline V CDR1 and CDR2: SGHRS, YFSETQ. The junction had 3 bases not matched to a gene; V was cut back by 3 bases and J by 5 bases. This CDR3 region has 14 residues. Written as DNA, the CDR3 is TGCGCCAGCAGCTCAACTAGCGGGGGTGAGACCCAGTACTTC. It codes for CASSSTSGGETQYF.

This clone was detected once. This sequence joins TRBV5-1 and TRBJ2-2; weak D call: TRBD1 (5 bases). CDR1 SGHRS and CDR2 YFSETQ come from the germline V gene. The CDR3 has 13 residues. Trimming cost V 4 bases and J 6 bases, with 10 bases left between them. The CDR3 region is CASSGQGSGELFF. CDR3 nucleotide sequence: TGCGCCAGCAGCGGGCAGGGTTCCGGGGAGCTGTTTTTT.

This chain joins TRBV2 and TRBJ2-7; possible D gene TRBD2, 7 bases. This CDR3 contains 16 residues. CDR1 SNHLY and CDR2 FYNNEI come from the germline V gene. Trimming cost V 8 bases and J 0 bases, with 20 bases left between them. CDR3: CASLRGGGGSSYEQYF. CDR3 sequence (DNA): TGTGCCAGCCTCAGGGGAGGCGGGGGCAGCTCCTACGAGCAGTACTTC. Drawing the rest from reference TRBV2 and TRBJ2-7, the complete variable domain is EPEVTQTPSHQVTQMGQEVILRCVPISNHLYFYWYRQILGQKVEFLVSFYNNEISEKSEIFDDQFSVERPDGSNFTLKIRSTKLEDSAMYFCASLRGGGGSSYEQYFGPGTRLTVT.

The rearrangement links TRBV5-4 to TRBJ1-1; D is perhaps TRBD1 (6 bases). Germline V CDR1 and CDR2: SGHNT, YYREEE (reference sequence). The V end lost 1 base, the J end lost 5 bases, and 15 bases lay between the germline ends. CDR3 size: 15 residues. The CDR3 DNA reads as TGTGCCAGCAGCTTGCCGGGGGGGCGTGAAACTGAAGCTTTCTTT. Its protein product is CASSLPGGRETEAFF.

The DNA for the CDR3 is TGTGCCAGCAGCAACAATCAGCCCCAGCATTTT. Encoded protein: CASSNNQPQHF. The rearrangement uses TRBV6-5 and TRBJ1-5; D is unclear. The V and J ends lost 6 bases and 3 bases respectively, with 3 bases between them. This CDR3 has 11 amino acids. Germline CDR1 is MNHEY and CDR2 is SVGAGI.

The rearrangement links TRBV5-1 to TRBJ2-2; perhaps TRBD2 as D (5 bases). V lost 0 bases to trimming and J lost 6 bases, with 12 bases between them. Germline values: CDR1 SGHRS, CDR2 YFSETQ. The CDR3 length is 15 residues. The CDR3 reads CASSLGAVPAGELFF. The CDR3 coding sequence is TGCGCCAGCAGCTTGGGAGCGGTCCCCGCCGGGGAGCTGTTTTTT.

This clone turned up a few times. The V gene is TRBV3-1 (or the pseudogene TRBV3-2), the J gene TRBJ2-2; 10 bases fit TRBD2. Germline V gene data show CDR1 as LGHDT and CDR2 as YNNKEL (reference sequence). V lost 0 bases to trimming and J lost 4 bases; unmatched junction nucleotides: 11. There are 19 residues in the CDR3. The CDR3 sequence is CASSQERGAGGPSTGELFF. The CDR3 bases are TGTGCCAGCAGCCAAGAAAGGGGAGCGGGGGGGCCAAGCACCGGGGAGCTGTTTTTT.

The genes are TRBV20-1 and TRBJ2-5, with TRBD1 matching over 9 bases. Germline V gene lookup returns CDR1 DFQATT and CDR2 SNEGSKA (reference sequence). V was pared by 3 bases and J by 5 bases, with 10 bases of the junction left unmatched. This CDR3 contains 15 residues. CDR3 in DNA: TGCAGTGCTAGTTACTCGGGACAGGGCCAGGAGACCCAGTACTTC. This sequence encodes CSASYSGQGQETQYF.

The chain joins TRBV24-1 to TRBJ2-3, with D tentatively TRBD2 (6 bases). The V gene's germline CDR1 is KGHDR and CDR2 SFDVKD. Trimming pared 7 bases from V and 2 bases from J, leaving 9 bases between. The CDR3 extends over 13 amino acids. CDR3 in amino acids: CATRGLNTDTQYF. CDR3 DNA sequence: TGTGCCACCAGGGGACTTAACACAGATACGCAGTATTTT.

This clone was seen only once. The J gene is TRBJ1-5, the V gene TRBV7-9; unclear D gene. CDR3 length: 14 amino acids. Trimming shortened V by 4 bases and J by 0 bases, and 7 bases separated the two germline ends. Germline assignment: CDR1 SEHNR and CDR2 FQNEAQ (reference sequence). The CDR3 coding sequence is TGTGCCAGCAGCTCCGAGGGTAGCAATCAGCCCCAGCATTTT. Residues: CASSSEGSNQPQHF.

This clone was picked up a small number of times. This rearrangement joins TRBV20-1 to TRBJ1-5, with 7 positions matching TRBD1. Germline assignment: CDR1 DFQATT and CDR2 SNEGSKA (reference sequence). The CDR3 consists of 12 residues. The V and J ends lost 3 bases and 9 bases, in that order; junction bases with no gene match: 5. CDR3 DNA sequence: TGCAGTGCTAGTCGACAGGGCCGGCCCCAGCATTTT. Its translation is CSASRQGRPQHF.

The chain has TRBV4-3 and TRBJ1-2; the match to TRBD1 covers 8 bases. V was pared by 0 bases and J by 8 bases, with 11 bases of the junction left unmatched. The CDR3 extends over 16 amino acids. CDR1 is LGHNA and CDR2 is YSLEER in the germline V gene. The DNA for the CDR3 is TGCGCCAGCAGCCAAGATCCCCGACAGGGGATCTGGGGCTACACCTTC. Amino acids: CASSQDPRQGIWGYTF.

The table lists this clone with a few counts. The rearrangement uses TRBV4-3 and TRBJ1-2; no firm D call. This CDR3 has 14 residues. The ends were cut back, 1 base at V and 8 bases at J, with 14 bases in the middle. Germline CDR1 reads LGHNA; CDR2 reads YSLEER. For the CDR3, the DNA is TGCGCCAGCAGCCAAGTTGACACCCACGGCGGCTACACCTTC. Protein: CASSQVDTHGGYTF.

The CDR3 bases are TGTGCCAGCAGAGCCCGAGCGGGGTACGGTACGCAGTATTTT. This translates into CASRARAGYGTQYF. V gene TRBV6-5 combines with J gene TRBJ2-3, with 7 bases matching TRBD2. With 6 bases clipped from V and 8 bases from J, the junction kept 11 bases outside the gene matches. The CDR3 runs 14 residues. Germline V gene lookup returns CDR1 MNHEY and CDR2 SVGAGI.

The chain is built from TRBV6-5 and TRBJ1-2, with D maybe TRBD1 (6 bases). Germline values: CDR1 MNHEY, CDR2 SVGAGI. This CDR3 contains 15 residues. V lost 6 bases and J lost 0, with 14 bases in between. The CDR3, as DNA: TGTGCCAGCAGACCAGGGGTTGGAGCTAACTATGGCTACACCTTC. Amino acid sequence: CASRPGVGANYGYTF.

The rearrangement joins TRBV18 to TRBJ2-2; TRBD1 might be the D (6 bases). Looked up from germline, CDR1 is KGHSH and CDR2 is LQKENI. The CDR3 has 13 amino acids. Trimming left V 3 bases short and J 8 bases short, with 10 bases between. The CDR3 DNA follows: TGTGCCAGCTCACCCCGGACAGTTGGGGAGCTGTTTTTT. Encoded protein: CASSPRTVGELFF.

The rearrangement uses TRBV27 and TRBJ1-6; unclear D gene. Germline assignment: CDR1 MNHEY and CDR2 SMNVEV (reference sequence). Trimming shortened V by 4 bases and J by 8 bases, and 18 bases separated the two germline ends. The CDR3 has 16 residues. CDR3 sequence reads: CASSSRALGRDSPLHF. The CDR3 DNA reads TGTGCCAGCAGTTCACGCGCCCTAGGGAGGGATTCACCCCTCCACTTT.

The gene calls are TRBV4-2 and TRBJ1-3; D gene uncertain. CDR1 is LGHNA and CDR2 is YNFKEQ in the germline V gene. Between the trimmed V and J ends, which lost 3 bases and 9 bases, there was a span of 9 bases. The CDR3 contains 12 residues. Here the CDR3 reads CASSQDRGTIYF. CDR3 sequence (DNA): TGTGCCAGCAGCCAGGATAGAGGCACCATATATTTT.

For the CDR3, the DNA is TGCGCCAGCAGCTTGGTAGGGGGACGGCGAGGGGCAGATACGCAGTATTTT. Its translation is CASSLVGGRRGADTQYF. This chain uses TRBV5-1 with TRBJ2-3; D perhaps matches TRBD1 (6 bases). The CDR3 is made up of 17 amino acids. Germline-derived CDR1 and CDR2 are SGHRS and YFSETQ. V gave up 0 bases and J gave up 4 bases, with 18 bases separating them.

This clone appeared a single time. In DNA form, the CDR3 reads TGCGCCAGCAGTCCTGGCGGGACAGGACCCTACAATGAGCAGTTCTTC. As protein: CASSPGGTGPYNEQFF. V is TRBV5-1 and J is TRBJ2-1; 8 positions agree with TRBD1. Germline loops: CDR1 SGHRS, CDR2 YFSETQ. This CDR3 is 16 amino acids long. V shed 5 bases and J 2 bases; nucleotides not matched to a gene: 9. The full variable domain, with the rest looked up from reference TRBV5-1 and TRBJ2-1, is KAGVTQTPRYLIKTRGQQVTLSCSPISGHRSVSWYQQTPGQGLQFLFEYFSETQRNKGNFPGRFSGRQFSNSRSEMNVSTLELGDSALYLCASSPGGTGPYNEQFFGPGTRLTVL.

This chain joins TRBV7-3 and TRBJ2-6; D not resolved. The germline V gene has CDR1 SGHTA and CDR2 FQGTGA. Trimming took 1 base from V and 0 from J, leaving 13 bases between them. The CDR3 sequence is 18 residues long. The CDR3 reads CASSLMGRLDSGANVLTF. The CDR3 DNA is TGTGCCAGCAGCTTAATGGGCCGATTAGACTCTGGGGCCAACGTCCTGACTTTC.